A selection of T cell receptor beta chains follows, all from one sample in a study of blood T cell repertoires in COVID-19. Using immunoSEQ multiplex PCR, the repertoire was profiled, and TCRdb retains in-frame clones only, with some absent. The table records some 50,000 clones, more than 75% of them present only once. Source material: peripheral blood. Source of these receptors: a human donor in a cohort sampled during active COVID-19. Each CDR3 is given with its conserved first and last residue. Fields, in order: J gene, D gene, V gene, clone size, CDR3 protein, CDR3 DNA. D genes are given only for firm matches. Not every row has a clone size; where given, it reads once, few, many or a size class.

TRBJ2-5 | TRBD1 | TRBV6-6 | - | CASSRGTGQETQYF | TGTGCCAGCAGCCGCGGGACAGGACAAGAGACCCAGTACTTC
TRBJ2-7 | - | TRBV28 | - | CASSLWASSSYEQYF | TGTGCCAGCAGTTTATGGGCGTCTAGCTCCTACGAGCAGTACTTC
TRBJ2-2 | - | TRBV21-1 | - | CASSRSGREVPGGELFF | TGTGCCAGCAGCCGCTCTGGGCGGGAGGTCCCGGGCGGGGAGCTGTTTTTT
TRBJ2-7 | TRBD1 | TRBV28 | - | CASSLSDRGNYEQYF | TGTGCCAGCAGTTTGTCGGACAGGGGGAACTACGAGCAGTACTTC
TRBJ1-1 | - | TRBV10-2 | - | CASSLGLEAFF | TGCGCCAGCAGTCTGGGACTAGAAGCTTTCTTT
TRBJ2-2 | - | TRBV6-4 | - | CASSPLHSTGELFF | TGTGCCAGCAGTCCCCTCCATAGCACCGGGGAGCTGTTTTTT
TRBJ1-1 | - | TRBV11-2 | - | CASLTQVNTEAFF | TGTGCCAGCCTAACACAGGTGAACACTGAAGCTTTCTTT
TRBJ2-5 | - | TRBV24-1 | - | CATSDSRVRGETQYF | TGTGCCACCAGTGATTCTAGAGTCCGGGGAGAGACCCAGTACTTC
TRBJ2-7 | TRBD1 | TRBV5-1 | - | CASSPGQGAREQYF | TGCGCCAGCAGCCCAGGACAGGGGGCGAGGGAGCAGTACTTC
TRBJ1-2 | - | TRBV25-1 | - | CASSESPRNNYGYTF | TGTGCCAGCAGTGAATCGCCCAGGAACAACTATGGCTACACCTTC
TRBJ2-6 | - | TRBV7-8 | - | CASSSRTANSGANVLTF | TGTGCCAGCAGCTCCCGGACAGCAAACTCTGGGGCCAACGTCCTGACTTTC
TRBJ1-2 | TRBD1 | TRBV5-1 | - | CASSNSGQGDGYTF | TGCGCCAGCAGCAACTCCGGGCAGGGGGACGGCTACACCTTC
TRBJ1-4 | - | TRBV20-1 | - | CSASSRVEKLFF | TGCAGTGCTAGTAGCCGGGTTGAAAAACTGTTTTTT
TRBJ2-1 | TRBD2 | TRBV7-2 | - | CASSTSGGRANEQFF | TGTGCCAGCAGCACCTCGGGAGGGCGGGCCAATGAGCAGTTCTTC
TRBJ1-6 | - | TRBV4-1 | - | CASSQVVGGSYNSPLHF | TGCGCCAGCAGCCAAGTTGTCGGGGGGTCCTATAATTCACCCCTCCACTTT
TRBJ1-2 | TRBD1 | TRBV7-2 | - | CASSPYDRATGGYTF | TGTGCCAGCAGCCCATACGACAGGGCGACGGGTGGCTACACCTTC
TRBJ2-2 | - | TRBV7-7 | once | CASSLDVMSGAELFF | TGTGCCAGCAGCTTAGATGTTATGAGCGGAGCGGAGCTGTTTTTT
TRBJ1-1 | TRBD1 | TRBV7-2 | - | CASSFRGLPEAFF | TGTGCCAGCAGCTTCAGGGGGCTACCTGAAGCTTTCTTT
TRBJ2-7 | TRBD2 | TRBV13 | - | CASSFSPAGSYEQYF | TGTGCCAGCAGCTTCAGTCCAGCGGGGTCGTACGAGCAGTACTTC
TRBJ1-4 | TRBD1 | TRBV19 | - | CASSSTGKDEKLFF | TGTGCCAGTAGCTCGACAGGGAAGGATGAAAAACTGTTTTTT
TRBJ2-2 | - | TRBV6-5 | - | CASRQGIANTGELFF | TGTGCCAGCAGACAGGGTATCGCGAACACCGGGGAGCTGTTTTTT
TRBJ2-6 | TRBD1 | TRBV19 | - | CASSLGQGGAGANVLTF | TGTGCCAGTAGTCTGGGACAGGGGGGCGCTGGGGCCAACGTCCTGACTTTC
TRBJ1-6 | TRBD1 | TRBV3-1/TRBV3-2 | - | CASSQVQGKDSPLHF | TGTGCCAGCAGCCAAGTACAGGGGAAAGATTCACCCCTCCACTTT
TRBJ1-5 | TRBD1 | TRBV30 | - | CAWSVQDRGQLNPQHF | TGTGCCTGGAGTGTGCAGGACAGGGGACAACTAAACCCCCAGCATTTT
TRBJ2-1 | TRBD2 | TRBV5-1 | - | CASSLSPSGNEQFF | TGCGCCAGCAGCTTGTCACCTAGCGGTAATGAGCAGTTCTTC
TRBJ2-5 | - | TRBV5-1 | - | CASSFDSKTQYF | TGCGCCAGCAGCTTCGACAGTAAGACCCAGTACTTC
TRBJ2-7 | TRBD1 | TRBV2 | - | CASSGNLRGFDEQYF | TGTGCCAGCAGTGGAAATCTCAGGGGGTTCGACGAGCAGTACTTC
TRBJ1-2 | - | TRBV4-1 | - | CASSQDMGRVSGYTF | TGCGCCAGCAGCCAAGATATGGGCAGGGTCTCTGGCTACACCTTC
TRBJ2-1 | - | TRBV7-3 | few | CASSLQGTYNEQFF | TGTGCCAGCAGCTTACAGGGGACGTACAATGAGCAGTTCTTC
TRBJ2-5 | TRBD1 | TRBV10-3 | - | CAISPGQGGETQYF | TGTGCCATCAGTCCGGGACAGGGGGGAGAGACCCAGTACTTC
TRBJ2-7 | - | TRBV28 | - | CASSRYDEQYF | TGTGCCAGCAGTCGGTACGACGAGCAGTACTTC
TRBJ2-3 | TRBD1 | TRBV5-1 | - | CASSLRGDRVGTDTQYF | TGCGCCAGCAGCTTGAGGGGGGACAGGGTCGGCACAGATACGCAGTATTTT
TRBJ1-1 | - | TRBV19 | - | CASSIDRGNTEAFF | TGTGCCAGTAGTATAGACAGGGGAAACACTGAAGCTTTCTTT
TRBJ2-3 | - | TRBV5-1 | - | CASSLGQGGRDTQYF | TGCGCCAGCAGCTTGGGTCAGGGAGGTCGGGATACGCAGTATTTT
TRBJ2-7 | - | TRBV24-1 | - | CATIGGRVSYEQYF | TGTGCCACCATAGGAGGGCGGGTCTCCTACGAGCAGTACTTC
TRBJ2-7 | - | TRBV3-1/TRBV3-2 | - | CASSQGQGGMGYEQYF | TGTGCCAGCAGCCAAGGGCAGGGAGGAATGGGCTACGAGCAGTACTTC
TRBJ2-2 | - | TRBV5-1 | few | CASSTQGATGELFF | TGCGCCAGCAGCACACAGGGCGCGACCGGGGAGCTGTTTTTT
TRBJ2-7 | - | TRBV7-9 | few | CASSAAAVTYEQYF | TGTGCCAGCAGCGCAGCGGCGGTGACCTACGAGCAGTACTTC
TRBJ2-5 | TRBD1 | TRBV29-1 | - | CSVEERQGSVRQETQYF | TGCAGCGTTGAAGAGAGACAGGGTTCAGTTAGGCAAGAGACCCAGTACTTC
TRBJ1-5 | - | TRBV6-6 | - | CASSYREQPQHF | TGTGCCAGCAGTTATAGGGAGCAGCCCCAGCATTTT
TRBJ1-1 | TRBD1 | TRBV19 | once | CASGTRGLTEAFF | TGTGCCAGTGGCACCAGGGGGCTTACTGAAGCTTTCTTT
TRBJ2-5 | - | TRBV5-6 | - | CASSLLWTEETQYF | TGTGCCAGCAGCTTGTTGTGGACAGAGGAGACCCAGTACTTC
TRBJ1-1 | - | TRBV9 | - | CASSALYFTEAFF | TGTGCCAGCAGCGCCCTTTATTTCACTGAAGCTTTCTTT
TRBJ1-3 | - | TRBV2 | - | CATTREARGNTIYF | TGTGCCACCACAAGGGAGGCCCGCGGAAACACCATATATTTT
TRBJ2-7 | - | TRBV27 | - | CASSLGGQTYEQYF | TGTGCCAGCAGTTTAGGAGGACAGACCTACGAGCAGTACTTC
TRBJ1-2 | - | TRBV6-6 | - | CASSHAFRRRNYGYTF | TGTGCCAGCAGTCACGCTTTTAGAAGGAGAAACTATGGCTACACCTTC
TRBJ1-1 | - | TRBV28 | - | CASSSPGQTEEAFF | TGTGCCAGCAGCAGTCCCGGACAGACTGAGGAAGCTTTCTTT
TRBJ2-2 | - | TRBV7-3 | - | CASSLRAAEAGELFF | TGTGCCAGCAGCTTAAGGGCAGCTGAAGCCGGGGAGCTGTTTTTT
TRBJ2-2 | TRBD1 | TRBV10-2 | - | CASHRDRSNTGELFF | TGCGCCAGCCACCGGGACAGGTCGAACACCGGGGAGCTGTTTTTT
TRBJ1-4 | TRBD1 | TRBV6-5 | - | CASRTGTGVEKLFF | TGTGCCAGCAGGACCGGGACAGGGGTCGAAAAACTGTTTTTT
TRBJ2-4 | TRBD1 | TRBV11-1 | - | CASSTGAGNIQYF | TGTGCCAGCAGCACAGGGGCCGGGAACATTCAGTACTTC
TRBJ1-1 | - | TRBV6-5 | - | CASAGANTEAFF | TGTGCCTCGGCAGGGGCGAACACTGAAGCTTTCTTT
TRBJ2-7 | TRBD2 | TRBV5-1 | - | CASSFFAGGDEQYF | TGCGCCAGCAGCTTCTTCGCGGGGGGGGACGAGCAGTACTTC
TRBJ1-2 | - | TRBV7-9 | few | CASTLSGESYTF | TGTGCCAGCACCCTCAGCGGGGAAAGCTACACCTTC
TRBJ2-1 | TRBD2 | TRBV29-1 | - | CSVRTRSSYNEQFF | TGCAGCGTTCGGACTAGAAGCTCCTACAATGAGCAGTTCTTC